This is a list of T cell receptor beta chains from one sample in a study of cytomegalovirus exposure and HLA in healthy donors. The method was immunoSEQ multiplex PCR; TCRdb's version includes in-frame clones alone and lacks a portion of them. The sample lists roughly 200,000 clones, 65% to 85% occurring once. The sample consisted of PBMCs. The receptors stem from a female donor in good health and CMV-seronegative. Each CDR3 is given with its conserved first and last residue. The D gene is left open where the match is weak. Clone size is stated in some rows and not others, as once, few, many or a class when expanded.

J: TRBJ2-5; V: TRBV28; size: .; D: .; DNA: TGTGCCACCACCCCCGGCGGCAGCCTCCAAGAGACCCAGTACTTC; CDR3: CATTPGGSLQETQYF
J: TRBJ2-5; V: TRBV7-6; size: .; D: TRBD1; DNA: TGTGCCAGCAGACGAAACAGGGGCGGGGAGACCCAGTACTTC; CDR3: CASRRNRGGETQYF
J: TRBJ1-3; V: TRBV5-1; size: .; D: TRBD1; DNA: TGCGCCAGCAGCTCCACGCCAGGACAGGGAAGCTCTGGAAACACCATATATTTT; CDR3: CASSSTPGQGSSGNTIYF
J: TRBJ1-5; V: TRBV27; size: .; D: .; DNA: TGTGCCAGCAGTTCCCAGGGTCTAGGCAATCAGCCCCAGCATTTT; CDR3: CASSSQGLGNQPQHF
J: TRBJ2-3; V: TRBV2; size: .; D: TRBD2; DNA: TGTGCCAGCAGTGAAGTACCGGGAGGGCCGGTAGATACGCAGTATTTT; CDR3: CASSEVPGGPVDTQYF
J: TRBJ2-1; V: TRBV2; size: once; D: .; DNA: TGTGCCAGCAGTGGGTCAGGGAACTACAATGAGCAGTTCTTC; CDR3: CASSGSGNYNEQFF
J: TRBJ2-1; V: TRBV14; size: .; D: .; DNA: TGTGCCAGCAGCCAAGCCAGGGGCGAAACCTACAATGAGCAGTTCTTC; CDR3: CASSQARGETYNEQFF
J: TRBJ1-1; V: TRBV25-1; size: few; D: .; DNA: TGTGCCAGCAAGGAGGGCTTCGAAGCTTTCTTT; CDR3: CASKEGFEAFF
J: TRBJ1-1; V: TRBV18; size: .; D: TRBD1; DNA: TGTGCCAGCTCGGGACAGGGGGCTGAGGTCACTGAAGCTTTCTTT; CDR3: CASSGQGAEVTEAFF
J: TRBJ2-7; V: TRBV7-3; size: .; D: TRBD2; DNA: TGTGCCAGCAGCTTAAATCGTGCGGGAGCAGCGTACGAGCAGTACTTC; CDR3: CASSLNRAGAAYEQYF
J: TRBJ2-3; V: TRBV5-1; size: .; D: TRBD1; DNA: TGCGCCAGCAGCTTGTCGGACAGGGGTTTACGCGGCACAGATACGCAGTATTTT; CDR3: CASSLSDRGLRGTDTQYF
J: TRBJ2-3; V: TRBV9; size: .; D: .; DNA: TGTGCCAGCAGCGTAGACACAGGCGCTAGCACAGATACGCAGTATTTT; CDR3: CASSVDTGASTDTQYF
J: TRBJ1-1; V: TRBV5-4; size: few; D: .; DNA: TGCGCCAGCAGCCAACGGGACTCTACTCGCGCTTTCTTT; CDR3: CASSQRDSTRAFF
J: TRBJ2-7; V: TRBV15; size: .; D: TRBD1; DNA: TGTGCCACCAGCAGACTTTCGGGACAGGGAGCCTACGAGCAGTACTTC; CDR3: CATSRLSGQGAYEQYF
J: TRBJ1-4; V: TRBV9; size: .; D: TRBD1; DNA: TGTGCCAGCAGCGTAGCTCTCGGACAGGATGAAAAACTGTTTTTT; CDR3: CASSVALGQDEKLFF
J: TRBJ2-3; V: TRBV2; size: few; D: .; DNA: TGTGCCAGCAGTGCCCAGGGGACCACAGATACGCAGTATTTT; CDR3: CASSAQGTTDTQYF
J: TRBJ1-5; V: TRBV5-1; size: .; D: .; DNA: TGCGCCAGCAGCTTGGGGCCCAATCAGCCCCAGCATTTT; CDR3: CASSLGPNQPQHF
J: TRBJ2-7; V: TRBV5-1; size: .; D: TRBD1; DNA: TGCGCCAGCAGCTTCGGACAGGTGCCTTACGAGCAGTACTTC; CDR3: CASSFGQVPYEQYF
J: TRBJ2-7; V: TRBV5-1; size: .; D: .; DNA: TGCGCCAGCAGCTTGGAGCGGATCTACGAGCAGTACTTC; CDR3: CASSLERIYEQYF
J: TRBJ1-2; V: TRBV12-5; size: .; D: .; DNA: TGTGCTAGTGGTTCAGGGGTCGACTATGGCTACACCTTC; CDR3: CASGSGVDYGYTF
J: TRBJ2-3; V: TRBV5-6; size: .; D: .; DNA: TGTGCCAGCAGCTCGTCGGTGAGCACAGATACGCAGTATTTT; CDR3: CASSSSVSTDTQYF
J: TRBJ1-1; V: TRBV30; size: .; D: TRBD1; DNA: TGTGCCTGGAATAGGGGGACAGAGAGGGAAGCTTTCTTT; CDR3: CAWNRGTEREAFF
J: TRBJ1-5; V: TRBV2; size: many; D: .; DNA: TGTGCCAGCAGTAATTGGGCGAATCAGCCCCAGCATTTT; CDR3: CASSNWANQPQHF
J: TRBJ2-6; V: TRBV9; size: .; D: .; DNA: TGTGCCAGCAGCGTAGGAGGGACTGGGGCCAACGTCCTGACTTTC; CDR3: CASSVGGTGANVLTF
J: TRBJ1-3; V: TRBV27; size: .; D: .; DNA: TGTGCCAGCAGTTCTACAGGGAAGTCTGGAAACACCATATATTTT; CDR3: CASSSTGKSGNTIYF
J: TRBJ2-1; V: TRBV7-3; size: .; D: TRBD2; DNA: TGTGCCAGCAGCTTCGGGAATTCTCGGGGGGATGAGCAGTTCTTC; CDR3: CASSFGNSRGDEQFF
J: TRBJ2-2; V: TRBV7-8; size: .; D: TRBD2; DNA: TGTGCCAGCAGCTTAGTCTTTGGCTACGGCGGGAGGGGTGGCACCGGGGAGCTGTTTTTT; CDR3: CASSLVFGYGGRGGTGELFF
J: TRBJ1-5; V: TRBV11-3; size: .; D: .; DNA: TGTGCCAGCAGCTTAGATTGCGGGAAAAGACAGCCCCAGCATTTT; CDR3: CASSLDCGKRQPQHF
J: TRBJ2-7; V: TRBV20-1; size: .; D: .; DNA: TGCAGTGCTCTACAGGAGTACGAGCAGTACTTC; CDR3: CSALQEYEQYF
J: TRBJ1-3; V: TRBV6-5; size: once; D: .; DNA: TGTGCCAGCAGTTCGACAGGAGACTCTGGAAACACCATATATTTT; CDR3: CASSSTGDSGNTIYF
J: TRBJ2-3; V: TRBV11-2; size: .; D: .; DNA: TGTGCCAGCAGCTTAGTCGTTAAAGATACGCAGTATTTT; CDR3: CASSLVVKDTQYF
J: TRBJ2-2; V: TRBV7-9; size: .; D: TRBD1; DNA: TGTGCCAGCAGTCCTCCCACGGGACAGGTCGGGGAGCTGTTTTTT; CDR3: CASSPPTGQVGELFF
J: TRBJ2-5; V: TRBV4-1; size: once; D: .; DNA: TGCGCCAGCAGCCAGGAGGAGACCCAGTACTTC; CDR3: CASSQEETQYF
J: TRBJ1-5; V: TRBV6-1; size: once; D: TRBD1; DNA: TGTGCCGGAACGACAGGGTCAAGTCAGCCCCAGCATTTT; CDR3: CAGTTGSSQPQHF
J: TRBJ1-1; V: TRBV29-1; size: .; D: TRBD1; DNA: TGCAGCGTTGATCGACAGGGTACGAGTGAAGCTTTCTTT; CDR3: CSVDRQGTSEAFF
J: TRBJ2-3; V: TRBV6-1; size: .; D: TRBD2; DNA: TGTGCCAGCAGCAGCCACCTTCCGGGACTAGGGGCGTATTTT; CDR3: CASSSHLPGLGAYF
J: TRBJ2-7; V: TRBV9; size: .; D: TRBD1; DNA: TGTGCCAGCAGCGCCAAGCAGGGGGCGGCGTACGAGCAGTACTTC; CDR3: CASSAKQGAAYEQYF
J: TRBJ1-3; V: TRBV14; size: .; D: .; DNA: TGTGCCAGCAGCCAAGAAATTTGGAGTTCTGGAAACACCATATATTTT; CDR3: CASSQEIWSSGNTIYF
J: TRBJ1-1; V: TRBV2; size: .; D: .; DNA: TGTGCCAGCAGGGACGTGGGGGGGGATGGCACTGAAGCTTTCTTT; CDR3: CASRDVGGDGTEAFF